This entry describes one TCR beta chain. From germline, CDR1 is SGDLS and CDR2 YYNGEE. Trimming took 0 bases from V and 8 from J, leaving 11 bases between them. CDR3 size: 13 residues. These data originate in a study of CD8 T cells in Susac syndrome. Reverse transcription of roughly 0.5 to 1 ug RNA was carried out with random hexamers. Using its own MiXCR run on the immunoSEQ multiplex PCR reads, TCRdb lists one record per CDR3 protein. Found here are some 150,000 distinct CDR3 sequences, about 94% of them singletons; the top ten hold 0.2% to 0.25%. The sample comprised CD8+ T cells from PBMCs. The receptor was isolated from a human donor with multiple sclerosis. The chain carries TRBV9 and TRBJ1-2; D is unclear. In DNA, the CDR3 is TGTGCCAGCAGCGTAGCCTCACGCATGGGCTACACCTTC. It specifies CASSVASRMGYTF.